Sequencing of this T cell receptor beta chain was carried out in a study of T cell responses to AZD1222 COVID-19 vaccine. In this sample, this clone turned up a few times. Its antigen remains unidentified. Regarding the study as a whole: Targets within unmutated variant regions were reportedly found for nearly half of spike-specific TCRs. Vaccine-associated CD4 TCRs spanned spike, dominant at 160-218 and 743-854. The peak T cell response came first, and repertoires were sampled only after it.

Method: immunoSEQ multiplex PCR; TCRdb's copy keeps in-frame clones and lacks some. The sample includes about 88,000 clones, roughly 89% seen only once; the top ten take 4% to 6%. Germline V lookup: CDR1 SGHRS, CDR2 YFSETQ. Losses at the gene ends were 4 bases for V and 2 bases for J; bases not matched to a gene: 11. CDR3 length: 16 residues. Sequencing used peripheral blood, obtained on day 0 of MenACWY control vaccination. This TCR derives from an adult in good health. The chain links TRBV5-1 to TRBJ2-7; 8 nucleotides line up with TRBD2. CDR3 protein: CASSLGGDSFPYEQYF. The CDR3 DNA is TGCGCCAGCAGCCTCGGGGGGGACTCATTTCCCTACGAGCAGTACTTC.